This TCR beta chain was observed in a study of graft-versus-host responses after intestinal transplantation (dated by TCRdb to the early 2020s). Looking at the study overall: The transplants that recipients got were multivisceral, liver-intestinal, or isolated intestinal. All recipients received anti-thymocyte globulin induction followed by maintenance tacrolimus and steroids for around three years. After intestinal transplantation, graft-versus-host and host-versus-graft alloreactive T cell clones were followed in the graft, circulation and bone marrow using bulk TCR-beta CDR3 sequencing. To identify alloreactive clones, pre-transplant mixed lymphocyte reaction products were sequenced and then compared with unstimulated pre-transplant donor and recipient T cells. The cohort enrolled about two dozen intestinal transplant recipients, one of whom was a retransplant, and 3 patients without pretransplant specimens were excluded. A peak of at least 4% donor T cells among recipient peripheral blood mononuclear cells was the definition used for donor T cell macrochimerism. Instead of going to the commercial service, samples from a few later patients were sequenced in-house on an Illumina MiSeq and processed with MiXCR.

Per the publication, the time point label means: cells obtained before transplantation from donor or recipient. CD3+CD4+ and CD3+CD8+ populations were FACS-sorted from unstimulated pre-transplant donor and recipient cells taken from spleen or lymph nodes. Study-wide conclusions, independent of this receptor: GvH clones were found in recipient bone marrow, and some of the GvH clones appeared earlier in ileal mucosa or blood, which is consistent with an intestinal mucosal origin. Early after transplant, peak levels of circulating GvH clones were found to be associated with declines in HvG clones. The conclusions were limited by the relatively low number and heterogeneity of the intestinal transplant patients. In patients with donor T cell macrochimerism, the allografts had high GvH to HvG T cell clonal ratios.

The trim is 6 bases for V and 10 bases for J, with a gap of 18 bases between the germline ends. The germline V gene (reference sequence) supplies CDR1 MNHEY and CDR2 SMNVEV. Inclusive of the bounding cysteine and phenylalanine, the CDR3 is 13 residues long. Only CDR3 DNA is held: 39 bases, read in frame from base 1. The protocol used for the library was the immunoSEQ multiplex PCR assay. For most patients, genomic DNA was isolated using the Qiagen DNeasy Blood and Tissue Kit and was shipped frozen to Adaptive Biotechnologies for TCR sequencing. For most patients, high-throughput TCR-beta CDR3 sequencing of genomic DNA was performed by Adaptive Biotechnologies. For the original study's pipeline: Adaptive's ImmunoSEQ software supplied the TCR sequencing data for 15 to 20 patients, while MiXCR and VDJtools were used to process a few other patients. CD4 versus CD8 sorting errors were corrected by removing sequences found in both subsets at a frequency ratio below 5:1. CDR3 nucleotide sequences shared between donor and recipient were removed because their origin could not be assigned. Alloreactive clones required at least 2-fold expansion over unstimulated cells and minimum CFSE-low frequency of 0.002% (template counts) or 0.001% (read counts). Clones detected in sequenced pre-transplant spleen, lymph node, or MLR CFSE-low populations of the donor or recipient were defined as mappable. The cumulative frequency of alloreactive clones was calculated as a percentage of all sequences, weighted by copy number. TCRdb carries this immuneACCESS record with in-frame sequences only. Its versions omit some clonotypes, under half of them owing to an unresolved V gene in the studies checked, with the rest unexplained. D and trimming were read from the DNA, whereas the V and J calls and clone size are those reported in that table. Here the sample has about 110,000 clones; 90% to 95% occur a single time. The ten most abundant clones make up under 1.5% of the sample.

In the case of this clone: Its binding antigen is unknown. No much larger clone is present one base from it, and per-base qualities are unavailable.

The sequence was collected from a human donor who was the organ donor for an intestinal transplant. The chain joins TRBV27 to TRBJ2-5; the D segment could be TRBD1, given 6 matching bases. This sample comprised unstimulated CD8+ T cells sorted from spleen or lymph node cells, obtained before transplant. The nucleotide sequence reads TGTGCCAGCAGAACCGGGACCCCAGGGGACCAGTACTTC. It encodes CASRTGTPGDQYF.